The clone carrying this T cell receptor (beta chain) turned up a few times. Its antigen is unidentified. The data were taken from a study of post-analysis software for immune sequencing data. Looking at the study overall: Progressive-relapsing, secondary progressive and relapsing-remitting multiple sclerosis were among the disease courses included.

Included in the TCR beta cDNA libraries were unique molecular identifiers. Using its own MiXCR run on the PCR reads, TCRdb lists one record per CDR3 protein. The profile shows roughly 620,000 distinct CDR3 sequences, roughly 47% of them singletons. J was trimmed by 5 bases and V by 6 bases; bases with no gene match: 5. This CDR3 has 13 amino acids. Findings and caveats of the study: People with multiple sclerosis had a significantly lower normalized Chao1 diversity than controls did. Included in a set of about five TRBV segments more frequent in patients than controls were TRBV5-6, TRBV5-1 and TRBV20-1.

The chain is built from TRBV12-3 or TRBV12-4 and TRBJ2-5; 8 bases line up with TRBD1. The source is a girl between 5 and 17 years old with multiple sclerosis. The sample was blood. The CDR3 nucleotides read TGTGCCAGCAGGCGACAGGGGTGGGAGACCCAGTACTTC. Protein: CASRRQGWETQYF.